This T cell receptor beta chain originates from a study of cytomegalovirus exposure and HLA in healthy donors. At the level of the study: There were about 85 million unique TCRs (from HLA-typed donors) in an early data release. Study outcomes and limitations: A later analysis, which compared TCR beta chains of equal frequency, found the HLA-associated ones more clonally expanded. In an earlier analysis, productive rearrangement rates for most beta V segments clustered near 87% or 30%.

Researchers ran the PCR with 60 Vbeta and 13 Jbeta primers. The data were produced by immunoSEQ multiplex PCR, yet TCRdb's version contains in-frame clones alone and is incomplete. The repertoire has 150,000 or so clones, around 79% of them found once; the top ten carry approximately 6.1%. This clone was found a few times. Its cognate antigen is unknown. Per germline, CDR1 SGHAT and CDR2 FQNNGV. V was pared by 1 base and J by 3 bases, with 13 bases between. There are 15 residues in the CDR3. The TCR originated in a young man in good health and CMV-seropositive. The V gene is TRBV11-2, the J gene TRBJ2-7; unclear D gene. The sequencing sample was made of PBMCs. The CDR3 nucleotides are TGTGCCAGCAGCTTAGTAGTAGCAGACTTCTACGAGCAGTACTTC. The encoded protein is CASSLVVADFYEQYF.